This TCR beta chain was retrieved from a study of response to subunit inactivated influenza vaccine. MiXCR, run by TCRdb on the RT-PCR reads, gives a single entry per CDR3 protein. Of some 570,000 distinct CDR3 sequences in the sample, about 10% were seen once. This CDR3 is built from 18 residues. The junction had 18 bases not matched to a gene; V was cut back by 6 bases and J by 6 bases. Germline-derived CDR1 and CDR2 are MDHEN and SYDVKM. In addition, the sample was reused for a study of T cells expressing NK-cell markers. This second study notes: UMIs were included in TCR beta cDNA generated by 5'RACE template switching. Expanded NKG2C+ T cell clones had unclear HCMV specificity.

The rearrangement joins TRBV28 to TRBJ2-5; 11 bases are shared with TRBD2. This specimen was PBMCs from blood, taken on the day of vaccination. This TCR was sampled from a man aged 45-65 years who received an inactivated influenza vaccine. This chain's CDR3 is CASSNDRISTSGDQTQYF. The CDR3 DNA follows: TGTGCCAGCAGCAACGACCGAATATCGACTAGCGGGGATCAGACCCAGTACTTC.